Shown below are 27 T cell receptor beta chains from a single sample sequenced in a study of cytotoxic CD8 clonotypes in ibrutinib-treated CLL. Profiled with immunoSEQ multiplex PCR; TCRdb holds only in-frame clones, not every one. The sample carries some 200,000 clones, 79% recorded once. Material: PBMCs, obtained after 12 months of ibrutinib treatment. The receptors stem from a human donor with chronic lymphocytic leukemia.

The chain uses TRBV7-8 and TRBJ1-1; D gene unclear. The length of the CDR3 is 12 residues. The V end lost 1 base, the J end lost 7 bases, and 7 bases lay between the germline ends. Per the germline V gene, CDR1 is SGHVS and CDR2 is FQNEAQ. The CDR3 reads CASSLDGNEAFF. The CDR3 DNA is TGTGCCAGCAGCTTAGATGGAAATGAAGCTTTCTTT.

There are a few counts of this clone. This chain links TRBV2 with TRBJ1-6, with 7 bases lining up with TRBD1. CDR1 and CDR2 from the germline V gene are SNHLY and FYNNEI. This CDR3 contains 13 residues. Trimming cost V 7 bases and J 6 bases; bases outside gene matches: 3. The CDR3 bases are TGTGCCAGCAATCGGGACAGTAATTCACCCCTCCACTTT. Protein sequence: CASNRDSNSPLHF.

The V and J genes are TRBV5-8 and TRBJ2-5, with 7 positions matching TRBD1. Germline V lookup: CDR1 SGHTS, CDR2 YDEGEE. V lost 2 bases, J lost 5 bases, and 9 bases stayed unmatched. The CDR3 runs to 15 residues. CDR3 nucleotide sequence: TGTGCCAGCAGCTTCGGAGACAGGGAGTTTGAGACCCAGTACTTC. Amino acid sequence: CASSFGDREFETQYF.

The count of this clone is one. The rearrangement uses TRBV6-6 and TRBJ2-4, with TRBD1 as a possible D gene (5 bases). Germline V gives CDR1 MNHNY, CDR2 SVGAGI (reference sequence). This CDR3 region has 15 residues. The germline V and J ends were trimmed by 6 bases and 4 bases, with 16 bases remaining between them. CDR3 nucleotide sequence: TGTGCCAGCAGCCACCCGGACATTTTAAAAAACATTCAGTACTTC. Protein sequence: CASSHPDILKNIQYF.

The chain links TRBV29-1 to TRBJ2-5; tentatively, D is TRBD2 (7 bases). In germline, CDR1 is SQVTM, CDR2 ANQGSEA. V shed 1 base and J shed 5 bases, with 14 bases lying between them. CDR3 size: 14 residues. The CDR3 is CSVEGTAGGETQYF. The CDR3 DNA reads TGCAGCGTTGAAGGGACAGCCGGGGGGGAGACCCAGTACTTC. Supplemented by reference TRBV29-1 and TRBJ2-5, the full variable domain reads SAVISQKPSRDICQRGTSLTIQCQVDSQVTMMFWYRQQPGQSLTLIATANQGSEATYESGFVIDKFPISRPNLTFSTLTVSNMSPEDSSIYLCSVEGTAGGETQYFGPGTRLLVL.

V and J are TRBV6-5 and TRBJ1-1; D uncertain. Germline assignment: CDR1 MNHEY and CDR2 SVGAGI. Deletions cut 0 bases from V and 0 bases from J, with 8 bases between. The CDR3 is 15 residues long. CDR3 residues: CASSYSHSMNTEAFF. The DNA for the CDR3 is TGTGCCAGCAGTTACTCGCACAGTATGAACACTGAAGCTTTCTTT.

The chain couples TRBV7-9 to TRBJ2-7, with TRBD2 identical over 10 bases. The CDR3 totals 18 residues. The J segment lost 2 bases and the V segment lost 4 bases, leaving 14 bases of the junction unmatched. Germline CDR1 reads SEHNR; CDR2 reads FQNEAQ (reference sequence). This chain's CDR3 is CASSSTSGKTGGTYEQYF. CDR3 coding DNA: TGTGCCAGCAGCTCCACTAGCGGGAAAACGGGAGGAACCTACGAGCAGTACTTC.

This sequence joins TRBV5-1 and TRBJ2-3, with TRBD2 matching 9 bases. This CDR3 has 17 amino acids. V lost 1 base and J lost 6; bases outside the gene matches: 12. Germline loops: CDR1 SGHRS, CDR2 YFSETQ. CDR3 sequence reads: CASSLTAIAGARDTQYF. CDR3 coding DNA: TGCGCCAGCAGCTTGACTGCGATAGCGGGAGCGCGGGATACGCAGTATTTT.

The chain carries TRBV28 and TRBJ1-2; a weak D match, TRBD1 (6 bases). V was shortened by 4 bases and J by 9 bases, with 12 bases between the two germline ends. This CDR3 has 12 amino acids. Germline V gene lookup returns CDR1 MDHEN and CDR2 SYDVKM. Here the CDR3 reads CASSSDRSSYTF. CDR3 sequence (DNA): TGTGCCAGCAGTTCGGACAGATCGAGCTACACCTTC.

The CDR3 is CASSLGLAQYF. The CDR3 DNA is TGTGCCAGCAGTTTGGGACTAGCCCAGTACTTC. This chain uses TRBV28 with TRBJ2-7; 9 positions match TRBD2. Per germline, CDR1 MDHEN and CDR2 SYDVKM. The CDR3 loop spans 11 amino acids. The V gene end was trimmed by 3 bases and the J gene end by 10 bases; junction bases not matched to a gene: 1.

The chain has TRBV7-6 and TRBJ2-5; TRBD2 matches 8 bases. The CDR3 extends over 15 amino acids. Germline lookup yields CDR1 SGHVS and CDR2 FNYEAQ. Trimming removed 4 bases from V and 5 bases from J; junction bases left unmatched: 9. This CDR3 is CASSSAGRARETQYF. As DNA, the CDR3 is TGTGCCAGCAGCTCCGCCGGGAGGGCCAGGGAGACCCAGTACTTC. The variable domain in full, completed from reference TRBV7-6 and TRBJ2-5, reads GAGVSQSPRYKVTKRGQDVALRCDPISGHVSLYWYRQALGQGPEFLTYFNYEAQQDKSGLPNDRFSAERPEGSISTLTIQRTEQRDSAMYRCASSSAGRARETQYFGPGTRLLVL.

Details on this clone: Relative to the germline gene, one junction end is altered; a read error may explain this. V is TRBV7-7 and J is TRBJ2-5, with D unclear. The CDR3 length is 13 residues. Germline V gene data show CDR1 as SSHAT and CDR2 as FNYEAQ (reference sequence). The CDR3 protein is CASSSPSQETQYF. DNA of the CDR3: TGTGCTAGCAGCTCCCCAAGCCAGGAGACCCAGTACTTC.

This chain joins TRBV4-1 and TRBJ2-7; possibly TRBD2 for D (5 bases). Trimming shortened V by 8 bases and J by 0 bases, and 14 bases separated the two germline ends. CDR3 length equals 14 residues. CDR1 is MGHRA and CDR2 is YSYEKL in the germline V gene. The CDR3, as DNA: TGCGCCAGCGCGGGCCTCTTTAACTCCTACGAGCAGTACTTC. This encodes CASAGLFNSYEQYF.

V usage is TRBV2 and J usage is TRBJ1-2; D gene unclear. The ends were cut back, 5 bases at V and 5 bases at J, with 18 bases in the middle. The CDR3 totals 15 residues. Per the germline V gene, CDR1 is SNHLY and CDR2 is FYNNEI. The CDR3 reads CASSRRGGTGYGYTF. CDR3 in DNA: TGTGCCAGCAGTCGACGGGGAGGCACTGGGTATGGCTACACCTTC.

The rearrangement links TRBV5-1 to TRBJ1-2, with 10 bases that match TRBD1. The germline gives CDR1 SGHRS, CDR2 YFSETQ. Losses at the gene ends were 0 bases for V and 4 bases for J; bases not matched to a gene: 3. The CDR3 consists of 15 residues. The CDR3 here is CASSLGDRGIYGYTF. The DNA for the CDR3 is TGCGCCAGCAGCTTGGGGGACAGGGGAATCTATGGCTACACCTTC.

V gene TRBV28 combines with J gene TRBJ1-2; 8 bases align to TRBD1. Germline V gene data show CDR1 as MDHEN and CDR2 as SYDVKM. The CDR3 runs to 11 residues. V trimming: 6 bases; J trimming: 8 bases; junction bases outside the gene matches: 2. CDR3 amino acids: CASRDREGYTF. CDR3 coding DNA: TGTGCCAGCAGGGACAGGGAAGGCTACACCTTC.

The chain is built from TRBV7-9 and TRBJ2-2; TRBD2 aligns across 13 bases. Germline values: CDR1 SEHNR, CDR2 FQNEAQ (reference sequence). The CDR3 extends over 15 amino acids. J was trimmed by 6 bases and V by 7 bases; bases with no gene match: 5. The CDR3 reads CASNAGTSGAGELFF. Written as DNA, the CDR3 is TGTGCCAGCAACGCCGGGACTAGCGGGGCCGGGGAGCTGTTTTTT.

V and J are TRBV19 and TRBJ2-7; no reliable D call. Germline V CDR1 and CDR2: LNHDA, SQIVND (reference sequence). V was shortened by 3 bases and J by 4 bases, with 13 bases between the two germline ends. This CDR3 spans 14 amino acids. The CDR3 bases are TGTGCCAGTAGTATGATGGGCCTTCCTTACGAGCAGTACTTC. Amino acid sequence: CASSMMGLPYEQYF. The entire variable domain, with the rest obtained from reference TRBV19 and TRBJ2-7, is as follows: DGGITQSPKYLFRKEGQNVTLSCEQNLNHDAMYWYRQDPGQGLRLIYYSQIVNDFQKGDIAEGYSVSREKKESFPLTVTSAQKNPTAFYLCASSMMGLPYEQYFGPGTRLTVT.

The genes are TRBV5-4 and TRBJ2-3; 8 nucleotides agree with TRBD2. Unmatched junction bases numbered 4, after V lost 0 bases and J lost 1 base. This CDR3 spans 16 amino acids. CDR1 is SGHNT and CDR2 is YYREEE in the germline V gene (reference sequence). CDR3: CASSLGTSRGTDTQYF. The CDR3 DNA sequence: TGTGCCAGCAGCTTGGGGACTAGCAGAGGCACAGATACGCAGTATTTT.

Here the CDR3 reads CASSEPDRGVYEQYF. DNA of the CDR3: TGTGCCAGCAGTGAACCCGACAGGGGCGTCTACGAGCAGTACTTC. V usage is TRBV2 and J usage is TRBJ2-7, with 8 bases identical to TRBD1. Germline loops: CDR1 SNHLY, CDR2 FYNNEI. The CDR3 length is 15 residues. Losses at the gene ends were 2 bases for V and 3 bases for J; bases not matched to a gene: 6. Full variable domain (outside the CDR3, taken from reference TRBV2 and TRBJ2-7): EPEVTQTPSHQVTQMGQEVILRCVPISNHLYFYWYRQILGQKVEFLVSFYNNEISEKSEIFDDQFSVERPDGSNFTLKIRSTKLEDSAMYFCASSEPDRGVYEQYFGPGTRLTVT.

The chain is built from TRBV19 and TRBJ2-7, with TRBD1 identical over 8 bases. The V gene end was trimmed by 6 bases and the J gene end by 0 bases; junction bases not matched to a gene: 4. The CDR3 totals 14 residues. Germline values: CDR1 LNHDA, CDR2 SQIVND (reference sequence). Written as DNA, the CDR3 is TGTGCCAGTAGAACCGGGACAGGCTCCTACGAGCAGTACTTC. It codes for CASRTGTGSYEQYF.

V and J are TRBV7-8 and TRBJ1-5, with 7 bases fitting TRBD1. The V segment lost 4 bases and the J segment 5 bases; nucleotides outside the gene matches: 8. CDR3 length equals 15 residues. Germline CDR1 is SGHVS and CDR2 is FQNEAQ. The CDR3 DNA is TGTGCCAGCAGCTCCTGGACAGGCGGCGATCAGCCCCAGCATTTT. This gives the protein CASSSWTGGDQPQHF.

The V gene is TRBV5-4, the J gene TRBJ1-2; no reliable D call. Trimming took off 0 bases at V and 5 bases at J, with 8 bases between the two ends. CDR1 SGHNT and CDR2 YYREEE come from the germline V gene (reference sequence). The CDR3 totals 13 residues. CDR3 sequence (DNA): TGTGCCAGCAGCTTGGATGGCAGATATGGCTACACCTTC. This sequence encodes CASSLDGRYGYTF.

The J gene is TRBJ2-7, the V gene TRBV7-2; D not certain. Per the germline V gene, CDR1 is SGHTA and CDR2 is FQGNSA. The V end lost 5 bases, the J end lost 0 bases, and 8 bases lay between the germline ends. There are 13 residues in the CDR3. The DNA for the CDR3 is TGTGCCAGCAGCGCCCGTAGCTCCTACGAGCAGTACTTC. It yields the protein CASSARSSYEQYF.

This clone was observed a handful of times. The chain links TRBV6-5 to TRBJ2-7; unclear D gene. CDR3 length equals 14 residues. Germline CDR1 is MNHEY and CDR2 is SVGAGI. Trimming pared 0 bases from V and 6 bases from J, leaving 12 bases between. The CDR3 spells CASSYSTRPGEQYF. DNA for the CDR3: TGTGCCAGCAGTTACTCGACCCGACCGGGCGAGCAGTACTTC.

V and J are TRBV25-1 and TRBJ1-1; no reliable D call. V lost 6 bases to trimming and J lost 7 bases, with 18 bases between them. The germline CDR1 and CDR2 sequences are MGHDK and SYGVNS. The CDR3 is made up of 14 amino acids. The CDR3 here is CASRGSDGRVEAFF. The CDR3 coding sequence is TGTGCCAGCAGGGGTTCGGACGGAAGAGTTGAAGCTTTCTTT. Together with reference TRBV25-1 and TRBJ1-1, the CDR3 gives the full variable domain: EADIYQTPRYLVIGTGKKITLECSQTMGHDKMYWYQQDPGMELHLIHYSYGVNSTEKGDLSSESTVSRIRTEHFPLTLESARPSHTSQYLCASRGSDGRVEAFFGQGTRLTVV.

The chain combines TRBV7-8 with TRBJ2-3, with a tentative D call TRBD2 (5 bases). The CDR3 runs 15 residues. The V gene's germline CDR1 is SGHVS and CDR2 FQNEAQ. V was pared by 4 bases and J by 5 bases, with 16 bases between. The DNA for the CDR3 is TGTGCCAGCAGCTCCGCGGGTCCAGTGAGAGATACGCAGTATTTT. This codes for CASSSAGPVRDTQYF.